These T cell receptor beta chains were read from a single sample in a study of cytomegalovirus exposure and HLA in healthy donors. Assay used: immunoSEQ multiplex PCR; TCRdb lists only in-frame clones, some missing. With over 80,000 clones in the sample, the ten largest clones hold approximately 6%. Sequences were obtained from PBMCs. The receptors come from a girl aged 10-17 years in good health and CMV-seropositive. Both conserved end residues are part of each CDR3. A D gene is named only where the DNA matches it firmly.

cdr3_aa cdr3_nt j_call d_call v_call
CASSAAPGLAGYEQFF TGTGCCAGCAGCGCGGCACCGGGACTAGCGGGTTATGAGCAGTTCTTC TRBJ2-1 TRBD2 TRBV7-2
CASSSLAGGVDTQYF TGTGCCAGCAGTTCACTAGCGGGGGGTGTAGATACGCAGTATTTT TRBJ2-3 TRBD2 TRBV6-6
CASNTGSSGNTIYF TGTGCCAGCAATACAGGGAGCTCTGGAAACACCATATATTTT TRBJ1-3 . TRBV7-9
CASSQASGTATGELFF TGTGCCAGCAGCCAAGCCTCCGGGACAGCCACCGGGGAGCTGTTTTTT TRBJ2-2 TRBD1 TRBV14
CASSEGTGALYEQYF TGTGCCAGCAGTGAAGGGACAGGGGCCCTTTACGAGCAGTACTTC TRBJ2-7 TRBD1 TRBV6-1
CSVGDSEAFF TGCAGCGTCGGGGACTCTGAAGCTTTCTTT TRBJ1-1 . TRBV29-1
CASAEGTGGYEQYF TGTGCTAGTGCCGAAGGGACAGGGGGCTACGAGCAGTACTTC TRBJ2-7 TRBD1 TRBV12-5
CASSVEGGTEAFF TGTGCCAGCAGCGTAGAGGGAGGCACTGAAGCTTTCTTT TRBJ1-1 . TRBV9
CASSEPTGNGYGYTF TGTGCCAGCAGTGAGCCGACAGGGAACGGCTATGGCTACACCTTC TRBJ1-2 TRBD1 TRBV25-1
CASSPLIGGRDNEQFF TGTGCCAGCTCACCTCTTATCGGGGGACGGGACAATGAGCAGTTCTTC TRBJ2-1 . TRBV18
CASSYSGAGAGGYTF TGTGCCAGCAGTTACTCGGGAGCGGGGGCCGGTGGCTACACCTTC TRBJ1-2 . TRBV6-5
CASSPNSRGNQPQHF TGTGCCAGCTCACCCAATAGTCGGGGCAATCAGCCCCAGCATTTT TRBJ1-5 . TRBV18
CASSVDLGADTQYF TGTGCCAGCAGCGTAGATCTAGGCGCAGATACGCAGTATTTT TRBJ2-3 . TRBV9
CASSVATGTGDNEQFF TGTGCCAGCAGCGTAGCTACCGGGACAGGCGACAATGAGCAGTTCTTC TRBJ2-1 TRBD1 TRBV9